This TCR beta chain was identified during a study of OX40 agonist ivuxolimab in advanced cancers. With 0 bases removed from V and 5 bases from J, the gap between germline ends came to 13 bases. CDR1 and CDR2 from the germline V gene are MNHEY and SVGAGI. This CDR3 is 16 amino acids long. Sequencing was performed with immunoSEQ multiplex PCR; in TCRdb, only in-frame clones are kept and a portion is missing. In the table there are 70,000 to 90,000 clones, roughly nine tenths of which are singletons. Blood specimens came from baseline, cycle 4 day 1, and cycle 7 day 1. The sample consisted of CD4+ or CD8+ T cells sorted from blood, taken in a trial of the OX40 agonist ivuxolimab. This sequence was found in an adult with an advanced solid tumor such as melanoma, head and neck, liver or kidney cancer. The rearrangement uses TRBV6-5 and TRBJ2-2; the D gene could be TRBD1 or TRBD2 (5 bases each). The CDR3 DNA is TGTGCCAGCAGTTACTCGTCGGGGCGTGGTACCGGGGAGCTGTTTTTT. Translated: CASSYSSGRGTGELFF.